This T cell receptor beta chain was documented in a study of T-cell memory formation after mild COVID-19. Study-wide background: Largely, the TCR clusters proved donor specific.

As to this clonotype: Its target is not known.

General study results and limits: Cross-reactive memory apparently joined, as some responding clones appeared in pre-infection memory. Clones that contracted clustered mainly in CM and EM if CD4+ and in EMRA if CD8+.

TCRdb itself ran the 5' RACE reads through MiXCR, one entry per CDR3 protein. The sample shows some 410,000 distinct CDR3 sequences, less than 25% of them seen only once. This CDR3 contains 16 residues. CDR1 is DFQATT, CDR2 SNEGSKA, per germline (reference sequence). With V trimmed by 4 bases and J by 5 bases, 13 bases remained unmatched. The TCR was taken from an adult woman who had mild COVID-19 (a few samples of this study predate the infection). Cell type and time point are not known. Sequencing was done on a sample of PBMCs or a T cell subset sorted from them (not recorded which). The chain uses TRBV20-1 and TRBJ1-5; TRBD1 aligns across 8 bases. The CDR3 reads CSAIPTGTGIYQPQHF. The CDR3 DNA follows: TGCAGTGCTATTCCGACCGGGACAGGTATTTATCAGCCCCAGCATTTT.